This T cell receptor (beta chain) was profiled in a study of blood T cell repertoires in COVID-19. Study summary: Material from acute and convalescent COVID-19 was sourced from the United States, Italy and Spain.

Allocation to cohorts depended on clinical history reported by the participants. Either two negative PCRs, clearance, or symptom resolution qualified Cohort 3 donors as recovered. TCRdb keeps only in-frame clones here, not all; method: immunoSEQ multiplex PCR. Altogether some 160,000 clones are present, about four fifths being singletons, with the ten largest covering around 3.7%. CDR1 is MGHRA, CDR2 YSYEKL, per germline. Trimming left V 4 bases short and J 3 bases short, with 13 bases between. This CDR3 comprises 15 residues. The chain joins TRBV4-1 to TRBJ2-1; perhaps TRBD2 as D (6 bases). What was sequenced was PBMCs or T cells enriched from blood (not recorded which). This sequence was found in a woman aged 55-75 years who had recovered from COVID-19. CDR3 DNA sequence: TGCGCCAGCAGCCGTCTAGCGCAGGGCTACAATGAGCAGTTCTTC. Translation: CASSRLAQGYNEQFF.